These 7 T cell receptor beta chains were sequenced from one sample in a study of cytomegalovirus exposure and HLA in healthy donors. Primers: 60 Vbeta forward and 13 Jbeta reverse. Assay: immunoSEQ multiplex PCR; the TCRdb copy retains only in-frame clones and omits some. Of about 260,000 clones detected, 80% to 90% appear once; the ten largest clones hold approximately 2%. Input material: PBMCs. The receptors originated from a woman aged 40-49 years in good health and CMV-seropositive.

The chain has TRBV5-1 and TRBJ1-1; D might be TRBD1 (6 bases). Germline V gene data show CDR1 as SGHRS and CDR2 as YFSETQ. V dropped 4 bases and J dropped 1 base, with 11 bases sitting between them. CDR3 length: 14 amino acids. For the CDR3, the DNA is TGCGCCAGCAGCCGGACAGAGCAGAACACTGAAGCTTTCTTT. Protein product: CASSRTEQNTEAFF.

The rearrangement links TRBV28 to TRBJ1-2, with 9 bases lining up with TRBD1. This CDR3 is 14 amino acids long. CDR1 is MDHEN, CDR2 SYDVKM, per germline. The V segment lost 8 bases and the J segment 3 bases; nucleotides outside the gene matches: 7. CDR3 sequence: CASGTGQGYYGYTF. CDR3 coding DNA: TGTGCCAGCGGGACGGGACAGGGTTACTATGGCTACACCTTC.

In its sample, this clone was seen a few times. This chain connects TRBV6-5 to TRBJ1-1; 8 bases line up with TRBD1. Germline V gives CDR1 MNHEY, CDR2 SVGAGI. The CDR3 contains 15 residues. Trimming removed 7 bases from V and 0 bases from J; junction bases left unmatched: 7. CDR3 amino acids: CASKPGGPMNTEAFF. The CDR3 DNA reads as TGTGCCAGCAAACCAGGGGGCCCGATGAACACTGAAGCTTTCTTT.

This chain connects TRBV18 to TRBJ2-7; D might be TRBD2 (6 bases). CDR3 length: 13 amino acids. Germline V gives CDR1 KGHSH, CDR2 LQKENI. The V end was cut by 3 bases, the J end by 6 bases, with 12 bases between. The CDR3 sequence: CASSPLEGGEQYF. CDR3 coding DNA: TGTGCCAGCTCACCCCTGGAGGGAGGCGAGCAGTACTTC.

V gene TRBV25-1 combines with J gene TRBJ1-4; D uncertain. Looked up from germline, CDR1 is MGHDK and CDR2 is SYGVNS. The ends were cut back, 2 bases at V and 3 bases at J, with 13 bases in the middle. The CDR3 runs to 16 residues. Here the CDR3 reads CASSESGGEANEKLFF. CDR3 coding DNA: TGTGCCAGCAGTGAAAGCGGTGGAGAGGCTAATGAAAAACTGTTTTTT.

The chain employs TRBV19 and TRBJ2-3, with 11 bases that match TRBD2. CDR1 is LNHDA, CDR2 SQIVND, per germline (reference sequence). The CDR3 length is 17 residues. J gave up 0 bases and V 3 bases, and 5 bases lay outside the gene matches. Here the CDR3 DNA reads TGTGCCAGTAGTATCGAGACTAGCGGGATCAGCACAGATACGCAGTATTTT. Translation: CASSIETSGISTDTQYF.

This chain uses TRBV5-5 with TRBJ2-7; TRBD2 is a possible D gene (6 bases). The CDR3 runs 16 residues. CDR1 SGHKS and CDR2 YYEKEE come from the germline V gene (reference sequence). V dropped 2 bases and J dropped 2 bases, with 17 bases sitting between them. Here the CDR3 reads CASSFELHPGAYEQYF. For the CDR3, the DNA is TGTGCCAGCAGCTTCGAGTTACATCCGGGGGCCTACGAGCAGTACTTC.